This T cell receptor beta chain was identified during a study of blood T cell repertoires in COVID-19. Across the whole study: Samples representing acute and convalescent COVID-19 were sourced from the United States, Italy and Spain.

The authors' processing: Amplifying reference gene primers gave estimates of nucleated cell counts. Some clones are missing from TCRdb's copy, which holds only in-frame ones; the method was immunoSEQ multiplex PCR. V and J calls and clone size are those listed in that table; D and trimming were worked out from the DNA. The sample includes 200,000 or so clones, around four fifths seen only once; the top ten take roughly 5%. The material sequenced was peripheral blood. The TCR comes from a woman aged 25 to 39 with acute or convalescent COVID-19.

For the CDR3, the DNA is TGTGCCAGCAGCGGCGGGTTCTACGGCTACACCTTC. Translated, it gives CASSGGFYGYTF. The chain uses TRBV6-5 and TRBJ1-2, with no clear D. This CDR3 contains 12 residues. The V end was cut by 6 bases, the J end by 8 bases, with 13 bases between. Germline assignment: CDR1 MNHEY and CDR2 SVGAGI.